This TCR beta chain was sequenced during a study of T cells after yellow fever vaccination. The wider study: Any fraction with a low cell number was prepared using SMART-Seq v4 Ultra Low Input. Study-level findings and limits: Primary-vaccination clones mostly resurfaced post-booster (about 96% CD4, approximately 90% CD8).

Turning to this clonotype: Its specificity is not known.

5'RACE template switching generated TCR cDNA, adding a universal primer site and UMIs. TCRdb called the 5' RACE reads again in MiXCR, with one record for every CDR3 protein. The sample lists around 100,000 distinct CDR3 sequences; roughly 8.9% were seen once. The source material was CD8+ T cells sorted from PBMCs, sampled 45 days after the yellow fever booster vaccination. This TCR derives from a man aged 30 to 45 who received the YFV17D yellow fever vaccine.

CDR3 coding DNA: TGTGCCAGCAGCCTTTCGGACTATCTTCGGAAGGATGAGCAGTTCTTC. Its protein is CASSLSDYLRKDEQFF. V usage is TRBV7-6 and J usage is TRBJ2-1; tentatively, D is TRBD2 (6 bases). This CDR3 spans 16 amino acids. Trimming took 5 bases from V and 8 from J, leaving 22 bases between them. Germline assignment: CDR1 SGHVS and CDR2 FNYEAQ.